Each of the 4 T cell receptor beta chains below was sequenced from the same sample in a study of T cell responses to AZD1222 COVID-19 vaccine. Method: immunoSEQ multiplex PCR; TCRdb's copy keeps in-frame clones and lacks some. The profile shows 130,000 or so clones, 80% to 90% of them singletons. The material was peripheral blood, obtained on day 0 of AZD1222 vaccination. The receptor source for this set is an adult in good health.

The CDR3 protein is CASSRGAGAHTGELFF. The CDR3 DNA follows: TGTGCCAGCAGTAGGGGGGCAGGGGCCCACACCGGGGAGCTGTTTTTT. The chain combines TRBV27 with TRBJ2-2; TRBD1 or TRBD2 may be the D gene (6 bases each). This CDR3 region has 16 residues. Germline V gene lookup returns CDR1 MNHEY and CDR2 SMNVEV (reference sequence). Trimming took off 5 bases at V and 3 bases at J, with 16 bases between the two ends.

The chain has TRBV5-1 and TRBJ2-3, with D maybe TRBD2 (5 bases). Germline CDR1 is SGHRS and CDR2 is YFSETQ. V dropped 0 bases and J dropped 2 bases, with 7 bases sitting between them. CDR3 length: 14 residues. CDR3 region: CASSLERLTDTQYF. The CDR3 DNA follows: TGCGCCAGCAGCTTGGAGCGGCTCACAGATACGCAGTATTTT.

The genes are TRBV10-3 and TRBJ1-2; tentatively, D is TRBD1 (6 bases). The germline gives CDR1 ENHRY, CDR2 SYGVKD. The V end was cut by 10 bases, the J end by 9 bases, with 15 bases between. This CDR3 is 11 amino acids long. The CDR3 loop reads CASRDILSYTF. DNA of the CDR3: TGTGCCAGCCGGGACATCCTCAGCTACACCTTC.

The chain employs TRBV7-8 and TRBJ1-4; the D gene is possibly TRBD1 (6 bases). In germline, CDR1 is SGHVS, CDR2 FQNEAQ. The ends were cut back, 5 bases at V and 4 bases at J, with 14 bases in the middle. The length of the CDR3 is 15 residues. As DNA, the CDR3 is TGTGCCAGCAGCCGCGCCGGACAGCTTAATGAAAAACTGTTTTTT. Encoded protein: CASSRAGQLNEKLFF.